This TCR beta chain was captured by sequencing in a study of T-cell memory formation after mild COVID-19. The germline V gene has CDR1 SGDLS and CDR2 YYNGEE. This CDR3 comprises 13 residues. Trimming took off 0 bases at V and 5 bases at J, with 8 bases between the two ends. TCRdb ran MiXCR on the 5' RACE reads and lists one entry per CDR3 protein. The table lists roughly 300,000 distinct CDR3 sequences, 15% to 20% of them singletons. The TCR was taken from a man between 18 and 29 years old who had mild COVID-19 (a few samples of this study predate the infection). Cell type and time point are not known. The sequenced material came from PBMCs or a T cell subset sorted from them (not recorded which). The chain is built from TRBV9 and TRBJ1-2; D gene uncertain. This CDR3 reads CASSVDIGYGYTF. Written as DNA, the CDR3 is TGTGCCAGCAGCGTAGATATCGGGTATGGCTACACCTTC.